This TCR beta chain was recorded in a study of identical twins. A remark on this clonotype: Its antigen remains unidentified.

Study-wide findings and caveats: Out-of-frame alpha sequences shared by twins were enriched for low generation probability.

The CDR3 totals 12 residues. Germline V gene lookup returns CDR1 LGHDT and CDR2 YNNKEL (reference sequence). V lost 8 bases, J lost 12 bases, and 9 bases stayed unmatched. Each CDR3 protein is one row after TCRdb ran MiXCR on the 5' RACE reads. The sample lists roughly 720,000 distinct CDR3 sequences; 18% were seen once. The sample was also reused in another study, on T cells expressing NK-cell markers.

The J gene is TRBJ2-1, the V gene TRBV3-1; 8 bases match TRBD1. The sequenced sample was PBMCs. The TCR sequence derives from a woman under 30 in good health. The CDR3 nucleotides read TGTGCCAGCCAGAGACAGGGGTCGAGGCAGTTCTTC. This sequence encodes CASQRQGSRQFF.